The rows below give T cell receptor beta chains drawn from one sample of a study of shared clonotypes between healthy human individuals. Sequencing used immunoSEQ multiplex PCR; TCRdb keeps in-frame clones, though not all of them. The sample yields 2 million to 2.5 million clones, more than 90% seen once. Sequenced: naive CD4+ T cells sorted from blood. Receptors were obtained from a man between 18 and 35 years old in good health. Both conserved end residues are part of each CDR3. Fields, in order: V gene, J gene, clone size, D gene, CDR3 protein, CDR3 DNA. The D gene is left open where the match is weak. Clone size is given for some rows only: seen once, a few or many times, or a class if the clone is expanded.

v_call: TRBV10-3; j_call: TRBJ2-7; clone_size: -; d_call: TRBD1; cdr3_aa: CAITQGAAYEQYF; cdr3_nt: TGTGCCATCACCCAGGGGGCTGCCTACGAGCAGTACTTC
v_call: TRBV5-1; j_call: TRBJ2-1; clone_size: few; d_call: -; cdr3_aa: CASSLIPDNEQFF; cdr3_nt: TGCGCCAGCAGCTTGATCCCCGACAATGAGCAGTTCTTC
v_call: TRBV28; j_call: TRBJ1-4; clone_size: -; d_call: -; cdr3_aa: CASSFHGLKMNEKLFF; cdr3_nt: TGTGCCAGCAGTTTCCACGGACTGAAAATGAATGAAAAACTGTTTTTT
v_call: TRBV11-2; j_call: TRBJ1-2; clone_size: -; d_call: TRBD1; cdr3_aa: CASSAQTGGTGYTF; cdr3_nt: TGTGCCAGCAGCGCCCAGACAGGGGGTACCGGCTACACCTTC
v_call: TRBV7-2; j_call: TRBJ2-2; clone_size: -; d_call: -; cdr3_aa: CASDFPRANTGELFF; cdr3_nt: TGTGCCAGCGATTTTCCAAGGGCGAACACCGGGGAGCTGTTTTTT
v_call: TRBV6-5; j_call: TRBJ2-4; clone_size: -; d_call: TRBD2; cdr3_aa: CASSYSGGRTDIQYF; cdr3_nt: TGTGCCAGCAGTTACTCTGGCGGGAGAACTGACATTCAGTACTTC
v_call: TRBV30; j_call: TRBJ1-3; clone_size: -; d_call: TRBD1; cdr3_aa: CAWSVLGRGPQGNTIYF; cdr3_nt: TGTGCCTGGAGTGTACTTGGCAGGGGGCCGCAAGGAAACACCATATATTTT
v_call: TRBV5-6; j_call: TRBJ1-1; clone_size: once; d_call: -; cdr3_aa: CASSLVSVNTEAFF; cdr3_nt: TGTGCCAGCAGCTTGGTCAGTGTCAACACTGAAGCTTTCTTT
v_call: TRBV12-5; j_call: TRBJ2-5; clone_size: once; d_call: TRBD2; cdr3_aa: CASGLGLAGPETQYF; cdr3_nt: TGTGCTAGTGGTCTCGGACTAGCGGGGCCAGAGACCCAGTACTTC
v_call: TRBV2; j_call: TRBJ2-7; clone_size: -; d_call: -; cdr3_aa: CASSPRDTYEQYF; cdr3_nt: TGTGCCAGCAGCCCACGGGACACTTACGAGCAGTACTTC
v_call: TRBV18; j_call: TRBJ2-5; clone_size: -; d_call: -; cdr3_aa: CASSPGWQQETQYF; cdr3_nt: TGTGCCAGCTCACCAGGGTGGCAGCAAGAGACCCAGTACTTC
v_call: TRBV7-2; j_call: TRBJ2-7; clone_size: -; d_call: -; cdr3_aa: CASSRRVGDYEQYF; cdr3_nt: TGTGCCAGCAGCCGTCGGGTGGGGGACTACGAGCAGTACTTC
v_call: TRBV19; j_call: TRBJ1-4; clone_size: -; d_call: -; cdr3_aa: CASSVSATNEKLFF; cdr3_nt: TGTGCCAGTAGTGTGAGTGCAACTAATGAAAAACTGTTTTTT
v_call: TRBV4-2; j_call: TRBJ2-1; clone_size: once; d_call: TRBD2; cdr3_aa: CASSQSAGASGRPNEQFF; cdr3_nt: TGTGCCAGCAGCCAATCCGCCGGGGCTAGCGGGAGGCCTAATGAGCAGTTCTTC
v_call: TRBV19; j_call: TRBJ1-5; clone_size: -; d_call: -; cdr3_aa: CASSVPQGLLQPQHF; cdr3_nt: TGTGCCAGTAGTGTCCCACAGGGTTTGTTGCAGCCCCAGCATTTT
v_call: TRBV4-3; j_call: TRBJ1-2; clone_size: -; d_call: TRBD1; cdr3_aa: CASSQGTGAINYGYTF; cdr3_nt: TGCGCCAGCAGCCAGGGGACAGGGGCGATTAACTATGGCTACACCTTC
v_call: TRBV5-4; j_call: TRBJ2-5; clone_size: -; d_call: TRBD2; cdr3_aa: CASSFYFRTSGRAGQETQYF; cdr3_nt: TGTGCCAGCAGCTTCTATTTCCGGACTAGCGGGAGGGCCGGGCAAGAGACCCAGTACTTC
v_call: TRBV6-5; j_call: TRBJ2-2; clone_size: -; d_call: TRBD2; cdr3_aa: CASSLLAGTGELFF; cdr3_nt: TGTGCCAGCAGTTTACTAGCGGGAACCGGGGAGCTGTTTTTT
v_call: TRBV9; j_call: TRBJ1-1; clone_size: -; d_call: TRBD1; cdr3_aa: CASSARITGDPEAFF; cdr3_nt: TGTGCCAGCAGCGCCAGGATTACAGGGGACCCCGAAGCTTTCTTT
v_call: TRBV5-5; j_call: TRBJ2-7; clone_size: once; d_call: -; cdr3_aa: CASSLDMWEQYF; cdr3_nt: TGTGCCAGCAGCTTGGATATGTGGGAGCAGTACTTC
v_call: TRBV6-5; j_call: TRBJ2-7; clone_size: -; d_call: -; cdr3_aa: CASRRQGPTIYEQYF; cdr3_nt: TGTGCCAGCAGGCGTCAGGGCCCAACGATCTACGAGCAGTACTTC
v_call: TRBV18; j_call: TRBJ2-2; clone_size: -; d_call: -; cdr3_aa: CASSPISTGELFF; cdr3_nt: TGTGCCAGCTCACCAATTTCGACCGGGGAGCTGTTTTTT
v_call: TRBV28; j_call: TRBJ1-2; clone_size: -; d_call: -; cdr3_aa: CASSSRYGYTF; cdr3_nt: TGTGCCAGCAGTTCACGGTATGGCTACACCTTC
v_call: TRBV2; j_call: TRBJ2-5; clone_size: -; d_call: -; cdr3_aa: CASSKLVQETQYF; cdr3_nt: TGTGCCAGCAGCAAACTAGTCCAAGAGACCCAGTACTTC
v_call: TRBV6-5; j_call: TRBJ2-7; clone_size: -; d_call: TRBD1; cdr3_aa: CASSRQGFEQYF; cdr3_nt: TGTGCCAGCAGCCGACAGGGGTTTGAGCAGTACTTC
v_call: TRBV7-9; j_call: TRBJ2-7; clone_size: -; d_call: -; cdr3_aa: CASSQDRPSGNFYEQYF; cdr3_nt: TGTGCCAGCAGCCAAGACCGGCCGTCGGGGAACTTCTACGAGCAGTACTTC
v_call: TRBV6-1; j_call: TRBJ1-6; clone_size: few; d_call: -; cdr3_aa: CASSGDPNSPLHF; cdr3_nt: TGTGCCAGCAGTGGGGACCCAAATTCACCCCTCCACTTT
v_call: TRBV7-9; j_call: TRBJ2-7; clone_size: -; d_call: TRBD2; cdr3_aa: CASSQGLAFYDEQYF; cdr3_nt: TGTGCCAGCAGTCAAGGACTAGCATTTTATGACGAGCAGTACTTC
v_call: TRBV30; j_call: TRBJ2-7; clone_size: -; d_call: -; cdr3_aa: CAWTVGGAYEQYF; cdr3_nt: TGTGCCTGGACGGTAGGGGGAGCCTACGAGCAGTACTTC
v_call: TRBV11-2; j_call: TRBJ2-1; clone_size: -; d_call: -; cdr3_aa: CASSLELFGYEQFF; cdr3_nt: TGTGCCAGCAGCTTAGAATTGTTCGGGTATGAGCAGTTCTTC
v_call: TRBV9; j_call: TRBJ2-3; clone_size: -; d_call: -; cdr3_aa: CASSVELGTDTQYF; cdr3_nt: TGTGCCAGCAGCGTAGAACTAGGAACAGATACGCAGTATTTT
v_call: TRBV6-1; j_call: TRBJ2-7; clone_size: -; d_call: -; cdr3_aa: CASSLFGPYEQYF; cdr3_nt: TGTGCCAGCTCCTTGTTTGGTCCCTACGAGCAGTACTTC
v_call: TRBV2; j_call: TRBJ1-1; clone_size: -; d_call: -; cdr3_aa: CATSVNTEAFF; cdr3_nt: TGTGCCACTTCAGTGAACACTGAAGCTTTCTTT